This T cell receptor (beta chain) was retrieved from a study of blood T cell repertoires in COVID-19 (dated by TCRdb to the early 2020s). For the wider study: Samples covering the acute and convalescent phases of COVID-19 were provided by collaborators in the United States, Italy and Spain. The samples were drawn from the first 160 participants of the ongoing ImmuneRACE study and from more than 1,000 subjects provided by 6 global collaborators. The dataset comprised deeply sampled blood TCRbeta repertoires from subjects exposed to, actively infected with, or recovered from COVID-19. The prospective study material was composed of cDNA or gDNA derived from T cells, B-cell-depleted T cells, or PBMCs. The sample metadata nearly always contained a de-identified subject ID, COVID-19 status, age in years and sex. HLA class I and class II types, where available, came from metadata supplied by the sample provider rather than from assay-based typing. The repertoires were made available in a free public database intended to serve as a resource for research on the immune response to SARS-CoV-2.

TCRbeta CDR3 regions were amplified from genomic DNA by means of the immunoSEQ Assay, a bias-controlled multiplex PCR. The study's own analysis went as follows. Nucleated cell counts per sample were estimated from amplification of reference gene primers within the assay. To quantify the absolute abundance of each unique TCRbeta CDR3 rearrangement, sequence reads were collapsed and filtered. For each sample, productive Simpson clonality was calculated as the square root of Simpson's diversity index across productive rearrangements. TCRdb obtained this table from immuneACCESS and retained in-frame rearrangements with V and J assigned. These tables miss some clones; where compared with another copy, unresolved V genes account for less than half of the shortfall, and the remainder is unexplained. V and J calls plus clone size are reproduced from that table; the DNA served to infer D and trimming. This sample has 250,000 to 350,000 clones in its table, and about 90% of those were observed once. Roughly 6% of the sample lies in the top ten.

On the study overall, not on this receptor specifically: How much clinical and demographic metadata was included differed by source and by participant, and the metadata was provided uncurated.

In regard to this clone: This receptor's antigen is unknown. Germline is not matched at one junction end, which may reflect a read error.

One collaborating source in Seattle enrolled patients during active infection and followed them longitudinally through the course of disease. Whole blood was collected in K2EDTA tubes by collaborating institutions according to the institutions' own protocols. For TCRbeta analysis, collaborators shipped samples in one of three forms: frozen whole blood, isolated PBMCs, or DNA extracted from either of those sample types. The germline V gene sets CDR1 to MGHDK and CDR2 to SYGVNS. The CDR3, cysteine through phenylalanine, is 15 amino acids long. Just the 45-base CDR3 DNA is kept, in frame starting at base 1.

Source material: peripheral blood. The receptor's source is a woman between 45 and 65 years old with COVID-19, enrolled during active disease. The sequence is built from TRBV25-1 and TRBJ2-7, with 10 junctional bases fitting TRBD1. CDR3 region: CASSEAGTGAYGQYF. The bases read TGTGCCAGCAGTGAGGCCGGGACAGGGGCTTACGGGCAGTACTTC.